The clone carrying this T cell receptor beta chain occurred many times. The antigen is not known. The data originate from a study of CD8 T cells in ankylosing spondylitis. Construction of TCR beta libraries was performed using quantitative 5'-RACE with molecular barcodes. Using its own MiXCR run on the 5' RACE reads, TCRdb lists one record per CDR3 protein. This table holds around 430,000 distinct CDR3 sequences, approximately 17% found once. Study-level points and caveats: A TCR beta motif of several highly homologous variants appeared characteristic of ankylosing spondylitis blood. Existing reports had already noted some motif variants in reactive arthritis synovial fluid and blood. Researchers reportedly found disease-linked clones significantly enriched in matched ankylosing spondylitis synovial fluid.

CDR1 and CDR2 (germline): SGHAT, FQNNGV. This CDR3 region has 19 residues. Losses at the gene ends were 2 bases for V and 1 base for J; bases not matched to a gene: 11. The sequence derives from a male donor with ankylosing spondylitis. The sample comprised blood, either unsorted or a sorted T cell fraction (not recorded which). The chain recombines TRBV11-2 with TRBJ2-3, with 11 bases aligning to TRBD2. CDR3 sequence reads: CASSLLTSGSRTGTDTQYF. The CDR3 DNA is TGTGCCAGCAGCTTATTAACTAGCGGGAGTAGAACTGGCACAGATACGCAGTATTTT.